This T cell receptor (beta chain) was recorded in a study of technical replicates of blood from a few donors. Measured with immunoSEQ multiplex PCR; TCRdb has only the in-frame clones, and not every one. The repertoire holds approximately 80,000 clones, with about 98% as singletons. There are 13 residues in the CDR3. The ends were cut back, 4 bases at V and 8 bases at J, with 16 bases in the middle. Germline-derived CDR1 and CDR2 are SQVTM and ANQGSEA. The chain couples TRBV29-1 to TRBJ2-3, with D unclear. Sequenced: T cells isolated from PBMCs. The TCR sequence derives from a human donor in good health. CDR3 loop: CSVAFGVLGTQYF. In nucleotides, the CDR3 is TGCAGCGTTGCTTTTGGAGTTCTTGGTACGCAGTATTTT.